The text below deals with one T cell receptor (beta chain). TCRdb's table, derived via immunoSEQ multiplex PCR, lists solely in-frame clones and lacks some. The repertoire has tens of thousands of clones, more than 75% of them found once; the top ten carry 3% to 3.5%. The data derive from a study of PD-L1 blockade in urothelial cancer. The germline V and J ends were trimmed by 6 bases and 4 bases, with 16 bases remaining between them. The CDR3 is 15 amino acids. The germline V gene encodes CDR1 LNHDA and CDR2 SQIVND (reference sequence). Sequencing was performed on PBMCs, taken around atezolizumab (anti-PD-L1) treatment. This clonotype was obtained from a man in his 70s with urothelial cancer. The J gene is TRBJ1-5, the V gene TRBV19; D might be TRBD1 (6 bases). CDR3 bases: TGTGCCAGTAGGGCCCAAAGGACAGTTAATCAGCCCCAGCATTTT. The encoded protein is CASRAQRTVNQPQHF.